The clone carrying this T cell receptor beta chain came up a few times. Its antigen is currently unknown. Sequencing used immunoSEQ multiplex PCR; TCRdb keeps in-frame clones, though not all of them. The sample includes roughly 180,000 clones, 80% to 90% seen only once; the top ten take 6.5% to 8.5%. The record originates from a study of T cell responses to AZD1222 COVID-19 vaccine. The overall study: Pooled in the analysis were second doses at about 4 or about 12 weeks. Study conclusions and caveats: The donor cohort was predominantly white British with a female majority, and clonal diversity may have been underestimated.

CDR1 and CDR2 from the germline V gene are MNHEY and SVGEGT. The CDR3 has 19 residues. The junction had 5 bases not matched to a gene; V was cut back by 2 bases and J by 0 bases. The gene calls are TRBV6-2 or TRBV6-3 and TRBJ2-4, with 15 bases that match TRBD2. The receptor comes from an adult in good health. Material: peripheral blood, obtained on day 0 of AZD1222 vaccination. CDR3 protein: CASSYRGTSGGLAKNIQYF. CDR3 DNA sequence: TGTGCCAGCAGTTACCGTGGGACTAGCGGGGGGCTAGCCAAAAACATTCAGTACTTC.